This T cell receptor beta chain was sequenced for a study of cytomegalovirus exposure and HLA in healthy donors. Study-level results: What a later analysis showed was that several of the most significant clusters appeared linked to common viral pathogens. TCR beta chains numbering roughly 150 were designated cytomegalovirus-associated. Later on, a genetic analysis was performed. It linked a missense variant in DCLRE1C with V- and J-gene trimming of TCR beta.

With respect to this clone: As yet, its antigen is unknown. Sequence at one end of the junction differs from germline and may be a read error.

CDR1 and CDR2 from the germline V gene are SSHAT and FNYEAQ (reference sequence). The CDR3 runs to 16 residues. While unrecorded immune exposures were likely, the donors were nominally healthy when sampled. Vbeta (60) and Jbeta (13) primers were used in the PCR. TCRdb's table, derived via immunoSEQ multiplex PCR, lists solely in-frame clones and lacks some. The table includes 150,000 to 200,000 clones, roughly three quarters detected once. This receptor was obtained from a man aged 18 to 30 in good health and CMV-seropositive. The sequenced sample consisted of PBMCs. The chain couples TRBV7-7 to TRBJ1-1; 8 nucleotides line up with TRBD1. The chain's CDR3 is CASSLAATGENTEAFF. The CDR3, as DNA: TGTGCTAGCAGCTTAGCAGCGACAGGGGAGAACACTGAAGCTTTCTTT.